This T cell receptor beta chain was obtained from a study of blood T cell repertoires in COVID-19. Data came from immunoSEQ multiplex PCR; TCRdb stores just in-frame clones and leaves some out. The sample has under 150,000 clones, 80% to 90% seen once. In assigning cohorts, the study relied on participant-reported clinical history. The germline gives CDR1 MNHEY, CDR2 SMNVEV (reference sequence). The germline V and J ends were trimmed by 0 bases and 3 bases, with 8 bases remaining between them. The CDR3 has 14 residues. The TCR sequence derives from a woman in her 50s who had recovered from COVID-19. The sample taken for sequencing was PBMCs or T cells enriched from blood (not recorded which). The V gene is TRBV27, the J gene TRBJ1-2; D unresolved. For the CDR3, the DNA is TGTGCCAGCAGTTTATCCTCCCGTTACTATGGCTACACCTTC. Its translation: CASSLSSRYYGYTF.